This TCR beta chain comes out of a study of cytomegalovirus exposure and HLA in healthy donors. With V trimmed by 4 bases and J by 2 bases, 8 bases remained unmatched. The CDR3 totals 15 residues. The germline V gene has CDR1 GTSNPN and CDR2 SVGIG (reference sequence). The PCR had 60 Vbeta and 13 Jbeta primers. Some clones are missing from TCRdb's copy, which holds only in-frame ones; the method was immunoSEQ multiplex PCR. This sample has roughly 200,000 clones; over 70% occur once, and the top ten carry 3.7%. The receptor was derived from a woman aged 55 to 70 in good health and CMV-seropositive. Sequencing input: PBMCs. This sequence joins TRBV30 and TRBJ2-1; TRBD1 aligns across 7 bases. DNA for the CDR3: TGTGCCTGGAACTTCCACAGGGGAGCCTACAATGAGCAGTTCTTC. Protein: CAWNFHRGAYNEQFF.